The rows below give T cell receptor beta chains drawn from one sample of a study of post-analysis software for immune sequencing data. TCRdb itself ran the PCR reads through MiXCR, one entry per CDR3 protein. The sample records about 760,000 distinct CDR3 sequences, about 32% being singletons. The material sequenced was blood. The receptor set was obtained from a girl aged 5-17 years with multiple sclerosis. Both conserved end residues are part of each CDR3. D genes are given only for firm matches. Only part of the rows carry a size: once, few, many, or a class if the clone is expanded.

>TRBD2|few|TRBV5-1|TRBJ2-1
CASSPTRGVNEQFF
TGCGCCAGCAGCCCCACGCGGGGGGTCAATGAGCAGTTCTTC
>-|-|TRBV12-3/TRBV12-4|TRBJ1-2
CASSLYPGGGYTF
TGTGCCAGCAGTTTATACCCGGGGGGGGGCTACACCTTC
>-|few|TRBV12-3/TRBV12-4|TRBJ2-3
CASSASFAGTQYF
TGTGCCAGCAGTGCTTCCTTCGCTGGCACGCAGTATTTT
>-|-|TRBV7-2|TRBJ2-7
CASSGPGTPYEQYF
TGTGCCAGCAGCGGACCCGGGACCCCCTACGAGCAGTACTTC
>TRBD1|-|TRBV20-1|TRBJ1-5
CSARDRGPSNQPQHF
TGCAGTGCTCGCGACAGGGGGCCGAGCAATCAGCCCCAGCATTTT
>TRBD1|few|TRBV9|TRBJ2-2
CASSVRTGRGELFF
TGTGCCAGCAGCGTAAGGACAGGGCGTGGGGAGCTGTTTTTT
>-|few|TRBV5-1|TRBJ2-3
CASSLAGPDPTQYF
TGCGCCAGCAGCTTGGCCGGGCCAGACCCTACGCAGTATTTT
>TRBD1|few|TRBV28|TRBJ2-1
CASRDRGWNEQFF
TGTGCCAGCAGGGACAGGGGGTGGAATGAGCAGTTCTTC
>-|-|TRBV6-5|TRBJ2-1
CASRRAAGDEQFF
TGTGCCAGCAGACGGGCAGCCGGCGATGAGCAGTTCTTC
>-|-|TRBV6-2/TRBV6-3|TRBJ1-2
CASRDINYGYTF
TGTGCCAGCAGAGACATCAATTATGGCTACACCTTC
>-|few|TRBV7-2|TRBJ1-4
CASSLVFSEKLFF
TGTGCCAGCAGCTTAGTCTTCTCTGAAAAACTGTTTTTT
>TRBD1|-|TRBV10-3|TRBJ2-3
CAISKGADTRYF
TGTGCCATCAGTAAGGGGGCAGATACGCGGTATTTT
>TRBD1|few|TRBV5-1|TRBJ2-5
CASSITTGDRETQYF
TGCGCCAGCAGCATTACGACAGGGGACCGAGAGACCCAGTACTTC
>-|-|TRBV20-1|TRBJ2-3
CSARYTGFTDTQYF
TGCAGTGCTAGATACACAGGGTTCACAGATACGCAGTATTTT
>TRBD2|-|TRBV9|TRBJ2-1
CAGSVDSGGLREQFF
TGTGCCGGCAGCGTAGATAGCGGGGGGTTAAGGGAGCAGTTCTTC
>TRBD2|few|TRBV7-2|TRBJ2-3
CASSLVATSGRGWNTDTQYF
TGTGCCAGCAGCTTAGTCGCGACTAGCGGGAGGGGGTGGAACACAGATACGCAGTATTTT
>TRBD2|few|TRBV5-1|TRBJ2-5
CASSSAASGKETQYF
TGCGCCAGCAGCTCGGCGGCTAGCGGGAAGGAGACCCAGTACTTC
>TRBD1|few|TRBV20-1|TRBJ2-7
CSARGTGWSYEQYF
TGCAGTGCTAGAGGGACAGGGTGGTCCTACGAGCAGTACTTC
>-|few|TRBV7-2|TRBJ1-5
CASSQRRTANQPQHF
TGTGCCAGCAGCCAGCGGAGGACAGCAAATCAGCCCCAGCATTTT
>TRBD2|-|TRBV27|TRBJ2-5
CASSSKTPGLAGGRQETQYF
TGTGCCAGCAGTTCGAAGACGCCCGGACTAGCGGGGGGCCGCCAAGAGACCCAGTACTTC
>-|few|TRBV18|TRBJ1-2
CASSSYYGYTF
TGTGCCAGCTCATCTTACTATGGCTACACCTTC
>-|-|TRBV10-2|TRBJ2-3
CASSPRSSRTDTQYF
TGCGCCAGCAGCCCTCGTAGCAGCCGCACAGATACGCAGTATTTT
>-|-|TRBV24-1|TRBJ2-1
CATSLTGALYNEQFF
TGTGCCACCAGTCTCACGGGAGCGCTCTACAATGAGCAGTTCTTC
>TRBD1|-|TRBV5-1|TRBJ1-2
CASSHGQGVGGYTF
TGCGCCAGCAGCCATGGACAGGGAGTAGGCGGCTACACCTTC
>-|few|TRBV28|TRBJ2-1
CASIEGGEQFF
TGTGCCAGCATTGAGGGGGGTGAGCAGTTCTTC
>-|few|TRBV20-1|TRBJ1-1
CSARDAGHLVNTEAFF
TGCAGTGCTAGAGACGCGGGACACCTAGTGAACACTGAAGCTTTCTTT
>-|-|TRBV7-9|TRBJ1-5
CASSLSRELPQHF
TGTGCCAGCAGCTTGTCACGTGAGCTGCCCCAGCATTTT
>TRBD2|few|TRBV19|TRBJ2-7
CASSQRGGGSEQYF
TGTGCCAGTAGTCAACGGGGAGGCGGGAGCGAGCAGTACTTC
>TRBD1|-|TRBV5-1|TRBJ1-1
CASSTGQGYTEAFF
TGCGCCAGCAGCACGGGACAGGGTTACACTGAAGCTTTCTTT
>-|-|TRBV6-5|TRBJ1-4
CASSYSFATNEKLFF
TGTGCCAGCAGTTACTCATTTGCAACTAATGAAAAACTGTTTTTT
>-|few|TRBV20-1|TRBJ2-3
CSLLGAGTSDTQYF
TGCAGCCTCTTAGGGGCGGGGACCTCAGATACGCAGTATTTT
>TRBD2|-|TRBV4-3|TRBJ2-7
CASSQDYTSGSYEQYF
TGCGCCAGCAGCCAAGATTATACTAGCGGGAGTTACGAGCAGTACTTC
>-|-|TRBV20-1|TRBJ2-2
CRAMTITGELFF
TGCAGGGCTATGACTATCACCGGGGAGCTGTTTTTT
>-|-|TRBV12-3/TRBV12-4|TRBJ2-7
CASTSPGSPSYNEQYF
TGTGCCAGCACCTCCCCGGGCTCCCCATCCTACAATGAGCAGTACTTC
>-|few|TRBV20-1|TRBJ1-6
CSARGEWDSPLHF
TGCAGTGCTAGGGGAGAATGGGACTCACCCCTCCACTTT
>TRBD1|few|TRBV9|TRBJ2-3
CASSKGQISTDTQYF
TGTGCCAGCAGCAAGGGACAGATTAGCACAGATACGCAGTATTTT
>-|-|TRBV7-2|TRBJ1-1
CASSLAPEGEAFF
TGTGCCAGCAGCTTAGCGCCCGAGGGTGAAGCTTTCTTT
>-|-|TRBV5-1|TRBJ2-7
CASSAATGSYEQYF
TGCGCCAGCAGCGCGGCGACAGGCTCCTACGAGCAGTACTTC
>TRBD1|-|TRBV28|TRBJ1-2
CASSPPGTENYGYTF
TGTGCCAGCAGCCCCCCCGGGACAGAAAACTATGGCTACACCTTC
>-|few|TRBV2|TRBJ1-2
CASSGGAEGSYGYTF
TGTGCCAGCAGTGGGGGTGCGGAAGGAAGCTATGGCTACACCTTC
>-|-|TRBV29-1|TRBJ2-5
CSVEDLVGEGEEAQYF
TGCAGCGTTGAAGATTTGGTTGGGGAGGGGGAAGAGGCCCAGTACTTC
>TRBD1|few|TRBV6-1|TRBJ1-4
CASTPDARDRGNEKLFF
TGTGCCAGCACTCCAGACGCCCGGGACAGGGGTAACGAAAAACTGTTTTTT
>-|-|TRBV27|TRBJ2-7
CASGLLVRQGVYEQYF
TGTGCCAGCGGCCTTTTAGTCCGGCAGGGAGTCTACGAGCAGTACTTC
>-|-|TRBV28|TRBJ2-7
CASGQGHSYEQYF
TGTGCCAGCGGGCAGGGACATTCCTACGAGCAGTACTTC
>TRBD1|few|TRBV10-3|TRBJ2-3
CAISEGQGSGTDTQYF
TGTGCCATCAGTGAAGGACAGGGTAGTGGCACAGATACGCAGTATTTT
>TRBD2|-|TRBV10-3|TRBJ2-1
CAVRGTESNEQFF
TGTGCCGTGCGGGGGACCGAAAGCAATGAGCAGTTCTTC